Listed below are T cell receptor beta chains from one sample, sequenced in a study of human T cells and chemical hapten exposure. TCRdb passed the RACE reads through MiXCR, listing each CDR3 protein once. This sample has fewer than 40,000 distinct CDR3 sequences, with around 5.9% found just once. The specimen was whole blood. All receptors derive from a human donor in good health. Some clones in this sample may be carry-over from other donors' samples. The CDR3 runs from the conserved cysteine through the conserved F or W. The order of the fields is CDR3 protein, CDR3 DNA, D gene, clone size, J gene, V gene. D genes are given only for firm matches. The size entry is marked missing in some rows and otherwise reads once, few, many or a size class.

cdr3_aa: CASSQTLSSYNEQFF; cdr3_nt: TGTGCCAGCAGCCAAACCCTGAGCTCCTACAATGAGCAGTTCTTC; d_call: .; clone_size: few; j_call: TRBJ2-1; v_call: TRBV3-1
cdr3_aa: CASSPDRNQPQHF; cdr3_nt: TGTGCCAGCAGTCCTGACAGAAATCAGCCCCAGCATTTT; d_call: .; clone_size: many; j_call: TRBJ1-5; v_call: TRBV27
cdr3_aa: CASSPKGTDYNSPLHF; cdr3_nt: TGTGCCAGCAGCCCTAAAGGGACGGACTATAATTCACCCCTCCACTTT; d_call: .; clone_size: many; j_call: TRBJ1-6; v_call: TRBV4-2
cdr3_aa: CASSYSQRDSGYTF; cdr3_nt: TGTGCCAGCAGTTATAGTCAAAGGGACAGCGGCTACACCTTC; d_call: TRBD1; clone_size: many; j_call: TRBJ1-2; v_call: TRBV12-3/TRBV12-4
cdr3_aa: CASSYSAGGPGDTQYF; cdr3_nt: TGTGCCAGCAGTTACTCTGCGGGGGGGCCAGGAGATACGCAGTATTTT; d_call: TRBD2; clone_size: many; j_call: TRBJ2-3; v_call: TRBV6-5
cdr3_aa: CSVAGTSGYNEQFF; cdr3_nt: TGCAGCGTTGCTGGGACTAGCGGGTACAATGAGCAGTTCTTC; d_call: TRBD2; clone_size: few; j_call: TRBJ2-1; v_call: TRBV29-1
cdr3_aa: CASSLGTGRSNQPQHF; cdr3_nt: TGTGCCAGCAGCTTGGGGACAGGACGTAGCAATCAGCCCCAGCATTTT; d_call: TRBD1; clone_size: few; j_call: TRBJ1-5; v_call: TRBV5-6
cdr3_aa: CGSSLGRPTFDEQFF; cdr3_nt: TGCGGCAGCAGCTTGGGCAGGCCTACATTTGATGAGCAGTTCTTC; d_call: .; clone_size: .; j_call: TRBJ2-1; v_call: TRBV5-1
cdr3_aa: CASSLSGSNIQYF; cdr3_nt: TGTGCCAGCAGCTTATCCGGGAGTAACATTCAGTACTTC; d_call: .; clone_size: .; j_call: TRBJ2-4; v_call: TRBV7-8
cdr3_aa: CASSLSGGSDTQYF; cdr3_nt: TGTGCCAGCAGCTTGTCAGGGGGATCAGATACGCAGTATTTT; d_call: TRBD1; clone_size: few; j_call: TRBJ2-3; v_call: TRBV5-5
cdr3_aa: CSARNRRVGTGELFF; cdr3_nt: TGCAGTGCTAGGAACCGAAGGGTGGGGACCGGGGAGCTGTTTTTT; d_call: .; clone_size: few; j_call: TRBJ2-2; v_call: TRBV20-1
cdr3_aa: CASSRTGTSGLVHIF; cdr3_nt: TGTGCCAGCAGCCGTACCGGGACTAGCGGACTTGTACATATCTTC; d_call: TRBD2; clone_size: many; j_call: TRBJ2-7; v_call: TRBV7-8
cdr3_aa: CASSLRKGSFNQPQHF; cdr3_nt: TGTGCCAGCAGCTTGAGAAAGGGTTCGTTTAATCAGCCCCAGCATTTT; d_call: .; clone_size: many; j_call: TRBJ1-5; v_call: TRBV5-6
cdr3_aa: CASSLAGTGFTDTQYF; cdr3_nt: TGCGCCAGCAGCTTGGCAGGGACAGGTTTCACAGATACGCAGTATTTT; d_call: TRBD1; clone_size: many; j_call: TRBJ2-3; v_call: TRBV5-1
cdr3_aa: CASSISSGAETQYF; cdr3_nt: TGTGCCAGCAGCATATCTAGCGGGGCCGAGACCCAGTACTTC; d_call: TRBD2; clone_size: .; j_call: TRBJ2-5; v_call: TRBV7-2
cdr3_aa: CASSRLGGWGNEQFF; cdr3_nt: TGTGCCAGCAGCCGACTTGGGGGATGGGGCAATGAGCAGTTCTTC; d_call: .; clone_size: many; j_call: TRBJ2-1; v_call: TRBV7-9
cdr3_aa: CASSSGGLAGVGPYNEQFF; cdr3_nt: TGTGCCAGCAGCTCAGGAGGACTAGCGGGAGTGGGACCTTACAATGAGCAGTTCTTC; d_call: TRBD2; clone_size: .; j_call: TRBJ2-1; v_call: TRBV7-8
cdr3_aa: CSARDGGIAGTDTQYF; cdr3_nt: TGCAGTGCTAGAGACGGGGGGATAGCGGGAACAGATACGCAGTATTTT; d_call: TRBD2; clone_size: many; j_call: TRBJ2-3; v_call: TRBV20-1
cdr3_aa: CASSSADMNTEAFF; cdr3_nt: TGTGCCAGCAGTTCCGCCGATATGAACACTGAAGCTTTCTTT; d_call: .; clone_size: many; j_call: TRBJ1-1; v_call: TRBV28
cdr3_aa: CASGDRPYEQYF; cdr3_nt: TGTGCCAGCGGGGACAGACCCTACGAGCAGTACTTC; d_call: TRBD1; clone_size: many; j_call: TRBJ2-7; v_call: TRBV6-2/TRBV6-3
cdr3_aa: CASSFGLKGNTEAFF; cdr3_nt: TGTGCCAGCAGTTTTGGGTTAAAGGGGAACACTGAAGCTTTCTTT; d_call: .; clone_size: many; j_call: TRBJ1-1; v_call: TRBV27
cdr3_aa: CASSTSGTGWTQYF; cdr3_nt: TGTGCCAGCAGTACGAGCGGGACAGGGTGGACCCAGTACTTC; d_call: TRBD1; clone_size: .; j_call: TRBJ2-5; v_call: TRBV2
cdr3_aa: CSANGGHGSTDTQYF; cdr3_nt: TGCAGTGCTAATGGGGGGCATGGTTCCACAGATACGCAGTATTTT; d_call: .; clone_size: few; j_call: TRBJ2-3; v_call: TRBV20-1
cdr3_aa: CASRRQRNTEAFF; cdr3_nt: TGTGCCAGCCGGAGACAGAGGAACACTGAAGCTTTCTTT; d_call: .; clone_size: many; j_call: TRBJ1-1; v_call: TRBV7-8
cdr3_aa: CASSFKGDDGYTF; cdr3_nt: TGTGCCAGCAGTTTTAAAGGGGATGATGGCTACACCTTC; d_call: .; clone_size: few; j_call: TRBJ1-2; v_call: TRBV12-3/TRBV12-4
cdr3_aa: CSVELGWDFTDTQYF; cdr3_nt: TGCAGCGTTGAATTGGGATGGGACTTCACAGATACGCAGTATTTT; d_call: .; clone_size: many; j_call: TRBJ2-3; v_call: TRBV29-1
cdr3_aa: CASSQEIAGLAGSTYNEQFF; cdr3_nt: TGTGCCAGCAGCCAAGAGATAGCGGGGCTAGCGGGAAGTACCTACAATGAGCAGTTCTTC; d_call: TRBD2; clone_size: few; j_call: TRBJ2-1; v_call: TRBV3-1
cdr3_aa: CASSLDTLGNEQFF; cdr3_nt: TGTGCCAGCAGCTTAGATACGTTGGGCAATGAGCAGTTCTTC; d_call: .; clone_size: many; j_call: TRBJ2-1; v_call: TRBV7-9
cdr3_aa: CASSSPGHQYGYTF; cdr3_nt: TGTGCCAGCAGTTCCCCGGGACACCAGTATGGCTACACCTTC; d_call: .; clone_size: .; j_call: TRBJ1-2; v_call: TRBV12-3/TRBV12-4
cdr3_aa: CASSFRRAGGADTQYF; cdr3_nt: TGTGCCAGCAGCTTTAGGAGGGCAGGGGGAGCAGATACGCAGTATTTT; d_call: .; clone_size: few; j_call: TRBJ2-3; v_call: TRBV7-2
cdr3_aa: CASSLTGSYTEAFF; cdr3_nt: TGTGCCAGCAGTTTGACAGGGTCGTACACTGAAGCTTTCTTT; d_call: TRBD1; clone_size: few; j_call: TRBJ1-1; v_call: TRBV12-3/TRBV12-4
cdr3_aa: CASSPWTGFGNEQFF; cdr3_nt: TGTGCCAGTAGTCCGTGGACAGGGTTCGGGAATGAGCAGTTCTTC; d_call: TRBD1; clone_size: .; j_call: TRBJ2-1; v_call: TRBV19
cdr3_aa: CASSPGGWREGQEETQYF; cdr3_nt: TGTGCCAGCAGCCCCGGAGGCTGGCGGGAGGGCCAAGAGGAGACCCAGTACTTC; d_call: TRBD2; clone_size: many; j_call: TRBJ2-5; v_call: TRBV3-1
cdr3_aa: CASSVSPSPGNTEAFF; cdr3_nt: TGTGCCAGCAGCGTATCCCCGAGCCCCGGCAACACTGAAGCTTTCTTT; d_call: .; clone_size: few; j_call: TRBJ1-1; v_call: TRBV9
cdr3_aa: CAIRSITGETYEQYF; cdr3_nt: TGTGCCATCCGAAGTATAACAGGGGAGACCTACGAGCAGTACTTC; d_call: TRBD1; clone_size: .; j_call: TRBJ2-7; v_call: TRBV10-3
cdr3_aa: CASSSDATGAYGYTF; cdr3_nt: TGCGCCAGCAGCTCGGACGCGACAGGAGCCTATGGCTACACCTTC; d_call: .; clone_size: many; j_call: TRBJ1-2; v_call: TRBV5-1
cdr3_aa: CASRPTTGSYTQYF; cdr3_nt: TGTGCCAGCAGACCTACGACGGGTTCTTATACGCAGTATTTT; d_call: .; clone_size: .; j_call: TRBJ2-3; v_call: TRBV12-3/TRBV12-4
cdr3_aa: CASSARVDQPQHF; cdr3_nt: TGTGCCAGCAGTGCCAGGGTCGATCAGCCCCAGCATTTT; d_call: .; clone_size: many; j_call: TRBJ1-5; v_call: TRBV2
cdr3_aa: CASSREQKFNGYTF; cdr3_nt: TGTGCCAGCTCCAGGGAACAGAAATTTAATGGCTACACCTTC; d_call: .; clone_size: few; j_call: TRBJ1-2; v_call: TRBV18
cdr3_aa: CASSLLGPGNTIYF; cdr3_nt: TGCGCCAGCAGCTTGCTGGGGCCTGGAAACACCATATATTTT; d_call: .; clone_size: .; j_call: TRBJ1-3; v_call: TRBV5-1
cdr3_aa: CASSLITLAGGGEETQYF; cdr3_nt: TGTGCCAGCAGCTTAATAACACTAGCGGGAGGGGGTGAAGAGACCCAGTACTTC; d_call: TRBD2; clone_size: many; j_call: TRBJ2-5; v_call: TRBV7-2
cdr3_aa: CASSPGGESYEQYF; cdr3_nt: TGTGCCAGCTCACCAGGAGGGGAGTCCTACGAGCAGTACTTC; d_call: .; clone_size: few; j_call: TRBJ2-7; v_call: TRBV18
cdr3_aa: CASSFPGTGARGLAF; cdr3_nt: TGTGCCAGCAGCTTTCCCGGGACAGGGGCTCGAGGTCTAGCCTTC; d_call: TRBD1; clone_size: many; j_call: TRBJ1-2; v_call: TRBV11-2
cdr3_aa: CASNGGPADTQYF; cdr3_nt: TGTGCCAGCAATGGGGGGCCGGCAGATACGCAGTATTTT; d_call: .; clone_size: many; j_call: TRBJ2-3; v_call: TRBV12-3/TRBV12-4
cdr3_aa: CASSLGQGSYNEQFF; cdr3_nt: TGTGCCAGCAGTTTGGGACAGGGATCCTACAATGAGCAGTTCTTC; d_call: TRBD1; clone_size: few; j_call: TRBJ2-1; v_call: TRBV7-2
cdr3_aa: CASSQERRNTEAFF; cdr3_nt: TGCGCCAGCAGCCAAGAAAGGAGGAACACTGAAGCTTTCTTT; d_call: .; clone_size: few; j_call: TRBJ1-1; v_call: TRBV4-3
cdr3_aa: CASSPFDSPPEAFF; cdr3_nt: TGTGCCAGCAGCCCTTTCGACTCCCCCCCTGAAGCTTTCTTT; d_call: .; clone_size: many; j_call: TRBJ1-1; v_call: TRBV3-2
cdr3_aa: CSAGILAGGPDTQYF; cdr3_nt: TGCAGTGCTGGTATACTAGCGGGGGGGCCGGATACGCAGTATTTT; d_call: TRBD2; clone_size: many; j_call: TRBJ2-3; v_call: TRBV20-1
cdr3_aa: CASSHPDRVNSPLHF; cdr3_nt: TGTGCCAGCAGCCATCCCGACAGGGTTAATTCACCCCTCCACTTT; d_call: TRBD1; clone_size: many; j_call: TRBJ1-6; v_call: TRBV3-1